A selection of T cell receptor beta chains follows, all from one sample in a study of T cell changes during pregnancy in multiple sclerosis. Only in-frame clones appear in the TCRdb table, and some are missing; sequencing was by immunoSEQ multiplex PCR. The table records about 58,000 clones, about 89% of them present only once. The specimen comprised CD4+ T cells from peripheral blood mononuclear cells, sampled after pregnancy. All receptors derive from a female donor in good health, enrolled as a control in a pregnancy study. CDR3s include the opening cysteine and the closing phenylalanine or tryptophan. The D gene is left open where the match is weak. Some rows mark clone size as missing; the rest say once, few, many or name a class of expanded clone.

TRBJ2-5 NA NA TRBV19 CASTERETQYF TGTGCCAGTACCGAGAGGGAGACCCAGTACTTC
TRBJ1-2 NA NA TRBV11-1 CASSLDTFAYGYTF TGTGCCAGCAGCTTGGACACATTCGCTTATGGCTACACCTTC
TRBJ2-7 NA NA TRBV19 CASSIGLVYEQYF TGTGCCAGTAGTATAGGACTAGTCTACGAGCAGTACTTC
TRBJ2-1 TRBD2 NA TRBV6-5 CASSSLGLAGGREQFF TGTGCCAGCAGTTCCCTCGGACTAGCGGGGGGGCGTGAGCAGTTCTTC
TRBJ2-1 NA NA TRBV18 CASSQLDFTTYNEQFF TGTGCCAGCTCTCAATTGGACTTCACTACATACAATGAGCAGTTCTTC
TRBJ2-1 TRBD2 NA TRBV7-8 CASSFSSGGGGEQFF TGTGCCAGCAGCTTCTCTAGCGGGGGGGGCGGGGAGCAGTTCTTC
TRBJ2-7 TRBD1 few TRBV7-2 CASSALGQVLNEQYF TGTGCCAGCAGCGCCTTAGGACAGGTCCTCAACGAGCAGTACTTC
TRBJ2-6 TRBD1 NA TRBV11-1 CASLVTDRERGANVLTF TGTGCCAGCCTAGTGACCGACAGGGAACGTGGGGCCAACGTCCTGACTTTC
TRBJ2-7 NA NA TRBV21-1 CASSKKDTRLVEQYF TGTGCCAGCAGCAAAAAAGATACGAGGCTAGTCGAGCAGTACTTC
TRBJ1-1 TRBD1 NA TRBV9 CASSVANRGTEAFF TGTGCCAGCAGCGTAGCAAACAGGGGCACTGAAGCTTTCTTT
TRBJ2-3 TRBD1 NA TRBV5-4 CASSLDRGNTDTQYF TGTGCCAGCAGCTTGGACAGGGGCAACACAGATACGCAGTATTTT
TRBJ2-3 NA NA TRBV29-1 CSVDAGISADTQYF TGCAGCGTTGATGCAGGCATCTCCGCGGATACGCAGTATTTT
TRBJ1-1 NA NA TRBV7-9 CASSPTGAAEAFF TGTGCCAGCAGCCCGACAGGCGCCGCTGAAGCTTTCTTT
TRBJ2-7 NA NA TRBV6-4 CASSDPRQLTFYEQYF TGTGCCAGCAGTGACCCCAGACAGCTCACCTTCTACGAGCAGTACTTC
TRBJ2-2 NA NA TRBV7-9 CASSSFQGTGELFF TGTGCCAGCAGCTCTTTCCAGGGAACCGGGGAGCTGTTTTTT
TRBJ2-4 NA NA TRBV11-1 CASSLEGEAKNIQYF TGTGCCAGCAGCTTAGAGGGAGAAGCCAAAAACATTCAGTACTTC
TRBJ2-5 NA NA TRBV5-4 CASSLDGGQETQYF TGTGCCAGCAGCTTGGACGGGGGCCAAGAGACCCAGTACTTC
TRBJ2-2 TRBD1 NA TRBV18 CASSPNRGDTGELFF TGTGCCAGCTCACCAAACAGGGGGGACACCGGGGAGCTGTTTTTT